This entry lists 6 T cell receptor beta chains sequenced from one sample in a study of blood T cell repertoires in COVID-19. Generated by immunoSEQ multiplex PCR, the TCRdb table keeps only in-frame clones and is missing some. The repertoire holds more than 85,000 clones, approximately 91% seen once, with 3% to 3.5% in the top ten. Material: peripheral blood. All receptors derive from a woman aged 70-85 years with acute or convalescent COVID-19.

As concerns this clone: An end of the junction does not agree with germline; a read error may underlie this. The chain combines TRBV3-1 (or the pseudogene TRBV3-2) with TRBJ2-2; unclear D gene. The germline V gene has CDR1 LGHDT and CDR2 YNNKEL (reference sequence). This CDR3 region has 13 residues. CDR3 bases: TGTGCCAGCACCCAAACAGAATCCGGGGAGCTGTTTTTT. Protein: CASTQTESGELFF.

The chain carries TRBV6-5 and TRBJ1-1, with D possibly TRBD1 on 5 matching bases. CDR1 and CDR2 from the germline V gene are MNHEY and SVGAGI. Trimming removed 7 bases from V and 2 bases from J, with 14 bases in between. The CDR3 extends over 14 amino acids. This CDR3 is CASTPSGGNTEAFF. DNA for the CDR3: TGTGCCAGCACCCCGTCGGGGGGAAACACTGAAGCTTTCTTT.

The V and J genes are TRBV2 and TRBJ1-2, with a tentative D call TRBD1 (5 bases). V lost 10 bases and J 2 bases, leaving 14 bases between the germline ends. The CDR3 extends over 13 amino acids. Germline values: CDR1 SNHLY, CDR2 FYNNEI. The CDR3 loop is CATEGAGNYGYTF. As DNA, the CDR3 is TGTGCCACCGAAGGGGCAGGGAACTATGGCTACACCTTC.

In its sample, this clone was seen once. V usage is TRBV19 and J usage is TRBJ2-7; D unresolved. V shed 4 bases and J shed 1 base, with 14 bases lying between them. Germline V gives CDR1 LNHDA, CDR2 SQIVND (reference sequence). This CDR3 has 15 residues. The CDR3: CASSTSHRGSYEQYV. Written as DNA, the CDR3 is TGTGCCAGTAGTACCAGCCATCGCGGATCCTACGAGCAGTACGTC.

The chain combines TRBV3-1 (or the pseudogene TRBV3-2) with TRBJ1-1; 10 bases fit TRBD1. Germline V CDR1 and CDR2: LGHDT, YNNKEL (reference sequence). The CDR3 runs to 14 residues. V was clipped by 1 base and J by 7 bases; unmatched bases: 3. The CDR3 sequence: CASSQVRDRGEAFF. The DNA for the CDR3 is TGTGCCAGCAGCCAAGTAAGGGACAGGGGTGAAGCTTTCTTT.

The chain employs TRBV28 and TRBJ2-7; tentatively, D is TRBD2 (5 bases). V was clipped by 5 bases and J by 2 bases, with 16 bases between them. CDR1 is MDHEN and CDR2 is SYDVKM in the germline V gene. The CDR3 spans 15 residues. The CDR3 is CASSLQRRGPYEQYF. Here the CDR3 DNA reads TGTGCCAGCAGTCTCCAGCGCCGAGGGCCCTACGAGCAGTACTTC.